This T cell receptor (beta chain) is from a study of cytomegalovirus exposure and HLA in healthy donors. General observations from the study: Most TCR sequences were rare, but some public TCRs occurred in many donors. A subsequent analysis found that TCR clusters from the first cohort also tended to co-occur in the approximately 130 validation repertoires, with approximately 94% of cluster scores above 0.

Here immunoSEQ multiplex PCR was the method, and the copy in TCRdb shows in-frame clones only, minus some. Of about 240,000 clones in the sample, more than 75% were seen once. Details on this clone: Its antigen remains unidentified.

The sequence derives from a woman in her twenties or thirties in good health and CMV-seropositive. Material: PBMCs.

The DNA for the CDR3 is TGTGCCAGCAAGGCCGGACTAACTAACTATGGCTACACCTTC. Amino acid sequence: CASKAGLTNYGYTF. The rearrangement joins TRBV6-1 to TRBJ1-2; no clear D. The CDR3 covers 14 residues. The V gene's germline CDR1 is MNHNS and CDR2 SASEGT. Trimming stripped 7 bases from V and 0 bases from J, with 12 bases between.